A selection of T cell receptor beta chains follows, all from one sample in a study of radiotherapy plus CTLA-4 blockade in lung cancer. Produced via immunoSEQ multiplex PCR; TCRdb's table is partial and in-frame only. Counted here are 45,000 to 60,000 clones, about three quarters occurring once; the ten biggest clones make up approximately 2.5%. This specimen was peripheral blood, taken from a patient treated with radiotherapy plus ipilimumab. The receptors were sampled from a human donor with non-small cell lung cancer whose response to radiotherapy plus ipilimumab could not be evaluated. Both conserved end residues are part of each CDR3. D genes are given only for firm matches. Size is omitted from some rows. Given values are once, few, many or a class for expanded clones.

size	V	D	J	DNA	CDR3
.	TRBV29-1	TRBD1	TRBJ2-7	TGCAGCGTTGAATACTCCGGGACAGGGGGTCGAGAGCAGTACTTC	CSVEYSGTGGREQYF
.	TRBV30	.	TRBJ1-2	TGTGCCTGGAGTTGGGGGGAGACGACTAACTATGGCTACACCTTC	CAWSWGETTNYGYTF
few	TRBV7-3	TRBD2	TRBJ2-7	TGTGCCAGCAGCGTCCACGACGGGGGGGCGGAGGAGCAGTACTTC	CASSVHDGGAEEQYF
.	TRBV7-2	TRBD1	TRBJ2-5	TGTGCCAGCAGCTCCCTACCGGGACAGCCTCAAGAGACCCAGTACTTC	CASSSLPGQPQETQYF
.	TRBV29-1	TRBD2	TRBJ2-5	TGCAGCGCTAGTACTAGCGGCCAAGAGACCCAGTACTTC	CSASTSGQETQYF
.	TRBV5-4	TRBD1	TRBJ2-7	TGTGCCAGCAGCACCGGACAGGGGGATCGCGAGCAGTACTTC	CASSTGQGDREQYF
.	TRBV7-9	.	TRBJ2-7	TGTGCCAGCAGCTTAGACAGGGTAGGCGAGCAGTACTTC	CASSLDRVGEQYF
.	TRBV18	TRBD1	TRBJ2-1	TGTGCCAGCTCGTCAAAACAGGGGGCGACGTATGAGCAGTTCTTC	CASSSKQGATYEQFF
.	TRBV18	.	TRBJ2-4	TGTGCCAGCTCACCACTCCGGGGGAGCATTCAGTACTTC	CASSPLRGSIQYF
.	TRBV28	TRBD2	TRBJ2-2	TGTGCCAGCAGTTCGGCGGGGGGGCCTCCCGGGGAGCTGTTTTTT	CASSSAGGPPGELFF
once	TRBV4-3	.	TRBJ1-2	TGCGCCAGCAGCACCTTGGCAGGGGCTCCCCGGGGCTACACCTTC	CASSTLAGAPRGYTF
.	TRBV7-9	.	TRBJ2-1	TGTGCCAGCAGCTTAGTGCTAGCCGATGAGCAGTTCTTC	CASSLVLADEQFF
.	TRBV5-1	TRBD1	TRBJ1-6	TGCGCCAGCGGAGACAGGGGGTATAATTCACCCCTCCACTTT	CASGDRGYNSPLHF
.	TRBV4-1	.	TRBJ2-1	TGCGCCAGCAGCCAGTACTACAGGGGGGGTCCCTACAATGAGCAGTTCTTC	CASSQYYRGGPYNEQFF
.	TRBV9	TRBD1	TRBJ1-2	TGTGCCAGCAGTAGACAGGGGGCAATACAGTACGGTGGCTACACCTTC	CASSRQGAIQYGGYTF
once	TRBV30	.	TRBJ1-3	TGTGCCTGGGTACAGAGCTCTGGAAACACCATATATTTT	CAWVQSSGNTIYF
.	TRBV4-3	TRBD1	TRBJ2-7	TGCGCCAGCAGCCAAGAGGGGACAGTCTCCTACGAGCAGTACTTC	CASSQEGTVSYEQYF
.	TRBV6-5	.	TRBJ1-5	TGTGCCAGCAGGCCAGGGGTTTTTAGCAATCAGCCCCAGCATTTT	CASRPGVFSNQPQHF
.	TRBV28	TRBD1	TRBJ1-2	TGTGCCAGCAGTTTACCGCCCGGCAGGGGGAACTATGGCTACACCTTC	CASSLPPGRGNYGYTF
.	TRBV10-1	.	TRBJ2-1	TGCGCCAGCAGGAGGGAGGGGACATCCTCCTACAATGAGCAGTTCTTC	CASRREGTSSYNEQFF
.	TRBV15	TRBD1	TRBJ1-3	TGTGCCACCAGCTCCCGGACAGGGGGCGGAAACACCATATATTTT	CATSSRTGGGNTIYF
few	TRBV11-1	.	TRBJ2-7	TGTGCCAGCAGCTTAGGTGGCCACGAGCAGTACTTC	CASSLGGHEQYF
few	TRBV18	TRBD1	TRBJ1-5	TGTGCCAGCTCACCCGCACAGGGGGTGGACAATCAGCCCCAGCATTTT	CASSPAQGVDNQPQHF
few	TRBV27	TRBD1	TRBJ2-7	TGTGCCAGCAGTCCCTGGGACAGCCTAACCTACGAGCAGTACTTC	CASSPWDSLTYEQYF
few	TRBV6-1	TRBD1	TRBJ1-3	TGTGCCAGCAGTGTAATACAGGGGTTTGTCCGCTCTCAGCCTGGAAACACCATATATTTT	CASSVIQGFVRSQPGNTIYF
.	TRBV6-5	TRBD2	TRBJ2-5	TGTGCCAGCAGGAGGACTAGCGGGAGGCGAGAGACCCAGTACTTC	CASRRTSGRRETQYF
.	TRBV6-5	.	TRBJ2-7	TGTGCCATCACCCCCCCTCAGGGTGGCGAGCAGTACTTC	CAITPPQGGEQYF
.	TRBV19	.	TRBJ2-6	TGTGCCAGTAGTTTATCAGGGCTTGGTTTCTCTGGGGCCAACGTCCTGACTTTC	CASSLSGLGFSGANVLTF
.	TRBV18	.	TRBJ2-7	TGTGCCAGCTCGTCCCCGGTCTCCTACGAGCAGTACTTC	CASSSPVSYEQYF
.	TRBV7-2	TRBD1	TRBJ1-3	TGTGCCAGCAGCGGACGGGGACAGGGAGACTCTGGAAACACCATATATTTT	CASSGRGQGDSGNTIYF
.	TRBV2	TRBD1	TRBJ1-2	TGTGCCAGCAGTGAAACAGGGGGCGGCTATGGCTACACCTTC	CASSETGGGYGYTF
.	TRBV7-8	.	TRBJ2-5	TGTGCCAGCAGCTTAGGTGCGAGGTTTGAAGAGACCCAGTACTTC	CASSLGARFEETQYF
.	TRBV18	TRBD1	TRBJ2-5	TGTGCCAGCTCACCAGAGACAGGGATTCCGGGCGAGTCGGAGACCCAGTACTTC	CASSPETGIPGESETQYF
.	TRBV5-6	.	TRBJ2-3	TGTGCCAGCAGCTTGTTGAGTTCCACAGATACGCAGTATTTT	CASSLLSSTDTQYF
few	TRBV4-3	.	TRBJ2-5	TGCGCCAGCAGCCCCTCCTCAGGGGAGACCCAGTACTTC	CASSPSSGETQYF
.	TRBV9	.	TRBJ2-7	TGTGCCAGCAGCCAAGGGGGGGGCCGTAGCTCCTACGAGCAGTACTTC	CASSQGGGRSSYEQYF
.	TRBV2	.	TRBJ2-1	TGTGCCAGCAGTGATAACACGGGCACTAGCACTCAGTTCTTC	CASSDNTGTSTQFF
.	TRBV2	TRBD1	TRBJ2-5	TGTGCCAGCTGCCGGGACAGGGGAGCGGAGACCCAGTACTTC	CASCRDRGAETQYF
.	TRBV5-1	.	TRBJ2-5	TGCGCCAGCAGCTTCCTCGGGGAAGGCACGGAGACCCAGTACTTC	CASSFLGEGTETQYF
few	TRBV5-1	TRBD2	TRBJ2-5	TGCGCCAGCAGCTTGGACGGGGGGTTTGAGACCCAGTACTTC	CASSLDGGFETQYF
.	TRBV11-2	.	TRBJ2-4	TGTGCCAGCAGCCCACAACCGACAGTCTACATTCAGTACTTC	CASSPQPTVYIQYF
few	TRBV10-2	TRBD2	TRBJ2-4	TGCGCCAGCAGTGATCTGCGGGAGGGTGGGGACATTCAGTACTTC	CASSDLREGGDIQYF
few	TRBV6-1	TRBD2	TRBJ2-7	TGTGCCAGCAGTGGGGTCCTAGCGGGGGACTCCTACGAGCAGTACTTC	CASSGVLAGDSYEQYF
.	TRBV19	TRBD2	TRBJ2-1	TGTGCCAGAACCTCACTAGCGGGTGACTTCAATGAGCAGTTCTTC	CARTSLAGDFNEQFF
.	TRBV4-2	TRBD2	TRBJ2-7	TGTGCCAGCAGCCAAGGCGGACTAGCATCCGAGCAGTACTTC	CASSQGGLASEQYF
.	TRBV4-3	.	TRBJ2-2	TGCGCCAGCAGCCAAGTCGGGAGAGATAACGGGGAGCTGTTTTTT	CASSQVGRDNGELFF
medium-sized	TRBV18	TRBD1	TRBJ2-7	TGTGCCAGCTCACCCATGGGCTACAGGGGTATGAGGGAGCAGTACTTC	CASSPMGYRGMREQYF
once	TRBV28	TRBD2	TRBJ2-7	TGTGCCAGCAGAACCCCTCGGGTAGCGGGGGCCAACGAGCAGTACTTC	CASRTPRVAGANEQYF
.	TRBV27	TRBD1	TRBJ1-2	TGTGCCAGCAGTTTCCTGGACAGGGGGAACGGCTACACCTTC	CASSFLDRGNGYTF
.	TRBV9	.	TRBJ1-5	TGTGCCAGCAGCGTAGGTGACAGGCTGAATCAGCCCCAGCATTTT	CASSVGDRLNQPQHF
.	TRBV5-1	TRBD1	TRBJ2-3	TGCGCCAGCAGGGACCAGGGGGCAGATACGCAGTATTTT	CASRDQGADTQYF
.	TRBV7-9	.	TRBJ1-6	TGTGCCAGCAGCTTAGCGGGACAACCTTCACCCCTCCACTTT	CASSLAGQPSPLHF
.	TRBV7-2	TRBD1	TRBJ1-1	TGTGCCAGCAGCCTGACAGGGGGCGTCACTGAAGCTTTCTTT	CASSLTGGVTEAFF
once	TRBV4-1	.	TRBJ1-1	TGCGCCAGCAGCCAAGATCGCGGGATTGAAGCTTTCTTT	CASSQDRGIEAFF